Listed below are T cell receptor beta chains from one sample, sequenced in a study of preoperative IRX-2 immunotherapy in early breast cancer. Produced via immunoSEQ multiplex PCR; TCRdb's table is partial and in-frame only. The repertoire consists of tens of thousands of clones, with approximately 80% occurring once and the leading ten covering over 1%. The input for sequencing was lymph node tissue, taken after IRX-2 immunotherapy. The receptors originated from a human donor with breast cancer. The CDR3 runs from the conserved cysteine through the conserved F or W. Each record gives: J gene, D gene, clone size, V gene, CDR3 protein, CDR3 DNA. The D gene is left open where the match is weak. The size of a clone is reported for some rows only, either as once, few or many, or as a class for expanded clones.

J gene: TRBJ2-3; D gene: TRBD2; clone size: NA; V gene: TRBV5-1; CDR3 protein: CASSRTAGGLSDTQYF; CDR3 DNA: TGCGCCAGCAGCCGGACAGCGGGGGGGTTGTCAGATACGCAGTATTTT
J gene: TRBJ1-2; D gene: NA; clone size: NA; V gene: TRBV28; CDR3 protein: CASSSVSYGYTF; CDR3 DNA: TGTGCCAGCAGTTCCGTTAGCTATGGCTACACCTTC
J gene: TRBJ2-1; D gene: NA; clone size: NA; V gene: TRBV19; CDR3 protein: CASSSGNYNEQFF; CDR3 DNA: TGTGCCAGTAGTTCGGGAAACTACAATGAGCAGTTCTTC
J gene: TRBJ1-1; D gene: NA; clone size: NA; V gene: TRBV29-1; CDR3 protein: CSVAIGLNTEAFF; CDR3 DNA: TGCAGCGTTGCGATAGGGTTGAACACTGAAGCTTTCTTT
J gene: TRBJ1-2; D gene: NA; clone size: few; V gene: TRBV6-8; CDR3 protein: CASSFSRRGSYTF; CDR3 DNA: TGTGCCAGCAGTTTTTCGAGAAGGGGTAGCTACACCTTC
J gene: TRBJ1-1; D gene: NA; clone size: few; V gene: TRBV19; CDR3 protein: CASSTTVPSRTEAFF; CDR3 DNA: TGTGCCAGTAGTACCACCGTGCCGAGCCGAACTGAAGCTTTCTTT
J gene: TRBJ1-1; D gene: NA; clone size: NA; V gene: TRBV12-1; CDR3 protein: CASSPYPGQGNLGPGTEAFF; CDR3 DNA: TGTGCCAGCAGCCCCTACCCCGGACAGGGCAACCTCGGTCCGGGCACTGAAGCTTTCTTT
J gene: TRBJ1-2; D gene: TRBD1; clone size: NA; V gene: TRBV19; CDR3 protein: CASSIGDRDRYYGYTF; CDR3 DNA: TGTGCCAGTAGTATTGGGGACAGGGATAGGTACTATGGCTACACCTTC
J gene: TRBJ2-3; D gene: TRBD2; clone size: NA; V gene: TRBV19; CDR3 protein: CASSVAGGNTDTQYF; CDR3 DNA: TGTGCCAGTAGTGTGGCGGGGGGCAACACAGATACGCAGTATTTT
J gene: TRBJ2-5; D gene: NA; clone size: NA; V gene: TRBV11-3; CDR3 protein: CASSLMLRQETQYF; CDR3 DNA: TGTGCCAGCAGCTTGATGTTGCGACAAGAGACCCAGTACTTC
J gene: TRBJ2-7; D gene: NA; clone size: NA; V gene: TRBV6-8; CDR3 protein: CASSRGRAAYKQYF; CDR3 DNA: TGTGCCAGCAGTAGAGGACGGGCCGCCTACAAGCAGTACTTC
J gene: TRBJ1-6; D gene: NA; clone size: few; V gene: TRBV14; CDR3 protein: CASSQETANSPLHF; CDR3 DNA: TGTGCCAGCAGCCAAGAGACAGCTAATTCACCCCTCCACTTT
J gene: TRBJ1-2; D gene: NA; clone size: few; V gene: TRBV11-3; CDR3 protein: CASSLQDSLNYGYTF; CDR3 DNA: TGTGCCAGCAGCCTACAGGACAGTCTTAACTATGGCTACACCTTC
J gene: TRBJ2-5; D gene: NA; clone size: few; V gene: TRBV11-3; CDR3 protein: CASSPRGADTAQYF; CDR3 DNA: TGTGCCAGCAGCCCAAGGGGAGCGGACACGGCCCAGTACTTC
J gene: TRBJ1-4; D gene: TRBD1; clone size: NA; V gene: TRBV11-3; CDR3 protein: CASSWGQRNEKLFF; CDR3 DNA: TGTGCCAGCAGCTGGGGACAGCGAAATGAAAAACTGTTTTTT
J gene: TRBJ2-3; D gene: TRBD2; clone size: NA; V gene: TRBV29-1; CDR3 protein: CSVETAGIGTDTQYF; CDR3 DNA: TGCAGCGTTGAAACAGCGGGGATAGGCACAGATACGCAGTATTTT
J gene: TRBJ1-2; D gene: TRBD1; clone size: NA; V gene: TRBV28; CDR3 protein: CATGQGARGYTF; CDR3 DNA: TGTGCCACAGGACAGGGGGCGAGGGGCTACACCTTC
J gene: TRBJ2-5; D gene: TRBD2; clone size: NA; V gene: TRBV5-1; CDR3 protein: CASSLAPSGGVETQYF; CDR3 DNA: TGCGCCAGCAGCTTGGCGCCTAGCGGGGGGGTAGAGACCCAGTACTTC
J gene: TRBJ2-2; D gene: TRBD2; clone size: NA; V gene: TRBV30; CDR3 protein: CAWSMGSGGYTGELFF; CDR3 DNA: TGTGCCTGGAGTATGGGGAGCGGGGGGTACACCGGGGAGCTGTTTTTT
J gene: TRBJ1-5; D gene: TRBD1; clone size: NA; V gene: TRBV18; CDR3 protein: CASSPTGDQPQHF; CDR3 DNA: TGTGCCAGCTCACCAACAGGGGATCAGCCCCAGCATTTT
J gene: TRBJ2-2; D gene: NA; clone size: NA; V gene: TRBV10-2; CDR3 protein: CASGETNTGELFF; CDR3 DNA: TGCGCCAGCGGCGAGACGAACACCGGGGAGCTGTTTTTT
J gene: TRBJ1-4; D gene: TRBD1; clone size: few; V gene: TRBV19; CDR3 protein: CASSIEDRGYATNEKLFF; CDR3 DNA: TGTGCCAGTAGTATAGAAGACAGGGGATATGCAACTAATGAAAAACTGTTTTTT
J gene: TRBJ2-4; D gene: TRBD2; clone size: once; V gene: TRBV15; CDR3 protein: CATSREASGSIQYF; CDR3 DNA: TGTGCCACCAGCAGAGAGGCTAGCGGGAGCATTCAGTACTTC
J gene: TRBJ1-1; D gene: NA; clone size: few; V gene: TRBV18; CDR3 protein: CASSPTRGRGIAFF; CDR3 DNA: TGTGCCAGCTCACCCACCAGGGGCAGGGGTATAGCTTTCTTT
J gene: TRBJ1-6; D gene: NA; clone size: NA; V gene: TRBV19; CDR3 protein: CASRAGGGNSPLHF; CDR3 DNA: TGTGCCAGTAGGGCCGGGGGGGGTAATTCACCCCTCCACTTT
J gene: TRBJ1-1; D gene: NA; clone size: NA; V gene: TRBV6-8; CDR3 protein: CASSPWGISTEAFF; CDR3 DNA: TGTGCCAGCAGTCCCTGGGGGATTAGCACTGAAGCTTTCTTT
J gene: TRBJ2-7; D gene: NA; clone size: NA; V gene: TRBV5-1; CDR3 protein: CASSLGLGLLEQYF; CDR3 DNA: TGCGCCAGCAGCTTGGGGCTCGGACTACTCGAGCAGTACTTC
J gene: TRBJ2-1; D gene: TRBD1; clone size: NA; V gene: TRBV10-2; CDR3 protein: CAKTRDRGYNEQFF; CDR3 DNA: TGCGCCAAAACCCGGGACAGGGGTTACAATGAGCAGTTCTTC
J gene: TRBJ1-6; D gene: NA; clone size: NA; V gene: TRBV6-7; CDR3 protein: CASRDPSSYNSPLHF; CDR3 DNA: TGTGCCAGCAGGGACCCGAGCTCCTATAATTCACCCCTCCACTTT
J gene: TRBJ1-1; D gene: TRBD1; clone size: once; V gene: TRBV6-8; CDR3 protein: CASWRGRGTEAFF; CDR3 DNA: TGTGCCAGCTGGAGGGGGCGGGGTACTGAAGCTTTCTTT
J gene: TRBJ1-1; D gene: NA; clone size: NA; V gene: TRBV28; CDR3 protein: CASIKRGSNTEAFF; CDR3 DNA: TGTGCCAGCATCAAAAGGGGATCGAACACTGAAGCTTTCTTT
J gene: TRBJ2-3; D gene: TRBD1; clone size: NA; V gene: TRBV5-1; CDR3 protein: CASSIADRGADTQYF; CDR3 DNA: TGCGCCAGCAGCATAGCCGACAGGGGGGCAGATACGCAGTATTTT
J gene: TRBJ2-5; D gene: NA; clone size: NA; V gene: TRBV12-5; CDR3 protein: CASGPPQETQYF; CDR3 DNA: TGTGCTAGTGGCCCCCCTCAAGAGACCCAGTACTTC